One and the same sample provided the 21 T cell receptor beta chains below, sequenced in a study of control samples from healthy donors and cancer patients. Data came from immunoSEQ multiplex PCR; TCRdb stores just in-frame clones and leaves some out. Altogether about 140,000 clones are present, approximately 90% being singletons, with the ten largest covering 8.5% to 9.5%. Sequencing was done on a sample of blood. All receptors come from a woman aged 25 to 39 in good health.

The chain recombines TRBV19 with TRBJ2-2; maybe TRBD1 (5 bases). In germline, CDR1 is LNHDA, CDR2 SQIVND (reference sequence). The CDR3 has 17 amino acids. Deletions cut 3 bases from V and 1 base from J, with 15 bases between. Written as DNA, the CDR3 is TGTGCCAGTAGTATGTTCGGTGGGGCAGGGAACACCGGGGAGCTGTTTTTT. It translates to CASSMFGGAGNTGELFF.

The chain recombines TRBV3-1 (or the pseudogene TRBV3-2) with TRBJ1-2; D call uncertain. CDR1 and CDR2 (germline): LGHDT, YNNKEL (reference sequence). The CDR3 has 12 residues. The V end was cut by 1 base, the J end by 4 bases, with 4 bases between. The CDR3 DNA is TGTGCCAGCAGCCAAGTGAGCTATGGCTACACCTTC. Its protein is CASSQVSYGYTF.

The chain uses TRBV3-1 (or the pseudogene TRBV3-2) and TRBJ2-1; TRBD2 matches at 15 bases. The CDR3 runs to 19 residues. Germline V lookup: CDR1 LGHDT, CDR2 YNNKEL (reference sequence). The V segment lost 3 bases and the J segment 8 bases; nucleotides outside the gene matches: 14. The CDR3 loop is CASSQGLAGGPLYRDEQFF. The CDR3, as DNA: TGTGCCAGCAGCCAGGGACTAGCGGGAGGTCCCCTCTATAGGGATGAGCAGTTCTTC.

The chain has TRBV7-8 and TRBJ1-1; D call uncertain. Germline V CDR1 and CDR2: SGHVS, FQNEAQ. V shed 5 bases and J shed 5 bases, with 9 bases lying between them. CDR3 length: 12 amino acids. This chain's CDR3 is CASSHRVTEAFF. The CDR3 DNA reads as TGTGCCAGCAGCCACCGGGTAACTGAAGCTTTCTTT. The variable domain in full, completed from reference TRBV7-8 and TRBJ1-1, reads GAGVSQSPRYKVAKRGQDVALRCDPISGHVSLFWYQQALGQGPEFLTYFQNEAQLDKSGLPSDRFFAERPEGSVSTLKIQRTQQEDSAVYLCASSHRVTEAFFGQGTRLTVV.

As DNA, the CDR3 is TGTGCCAGCACTGGGGAGACAGGGGGCTTAGGCTACACCTTC. Its translation: CASTGETGGLGYTF. This chain links TRBV2 with TRBJ1-2; 10 bases fit TRBD1. Germline-derived CDR1 and CDR2 are SNHLY and FYNNEI. The J segment lost 8 bases and the V segment lost 7 bases, leaving 10 bases of the junction unmatched. The CDR3 sequence is 14 residues long.

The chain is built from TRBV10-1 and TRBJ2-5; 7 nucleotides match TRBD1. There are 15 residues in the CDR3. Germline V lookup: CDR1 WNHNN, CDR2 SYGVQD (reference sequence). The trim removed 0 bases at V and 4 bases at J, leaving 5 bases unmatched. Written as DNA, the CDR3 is TGCGCCAGCAGTGAGTCGGGACAGTCTTCAGAGACCCAGTACTTC. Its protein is CASSESGQSSETQYF.

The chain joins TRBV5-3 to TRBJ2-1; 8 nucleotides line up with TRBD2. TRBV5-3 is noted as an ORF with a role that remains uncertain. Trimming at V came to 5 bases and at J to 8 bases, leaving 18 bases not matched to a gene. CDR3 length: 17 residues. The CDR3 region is CARRWLGAGGSLDEQFF. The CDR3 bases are TGTGCCAGAAGGTGGTTAGGGGCGGGAGGTTCCCTGGATGAGCAGTTCTTC.

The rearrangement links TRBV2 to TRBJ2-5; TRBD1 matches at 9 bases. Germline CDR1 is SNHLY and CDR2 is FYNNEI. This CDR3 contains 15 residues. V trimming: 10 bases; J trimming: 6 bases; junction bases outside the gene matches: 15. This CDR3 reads CATRGDTGGTKTQYF. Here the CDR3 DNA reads TGTGCCACCAGGGGGGACACAGGGGGCACGAAGACCCAGTACTTC.

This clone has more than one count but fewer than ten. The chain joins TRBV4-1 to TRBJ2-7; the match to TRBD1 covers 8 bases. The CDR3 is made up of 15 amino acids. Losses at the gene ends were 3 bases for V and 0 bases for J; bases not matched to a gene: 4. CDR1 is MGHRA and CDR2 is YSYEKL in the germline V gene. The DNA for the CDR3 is TGCGCCAGCAGCCAGCAGGGGGCCAGCTCCTACGAGCAGTACTTC. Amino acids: CASSQQGASSYEQYF.

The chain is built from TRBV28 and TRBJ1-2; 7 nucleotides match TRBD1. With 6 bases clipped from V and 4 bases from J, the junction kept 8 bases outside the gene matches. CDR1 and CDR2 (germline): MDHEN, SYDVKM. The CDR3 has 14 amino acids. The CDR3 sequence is CASRTGLSSYGYTF. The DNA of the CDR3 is TGTGCCAGCAGGACAGGGTTGTCGAGCTATGGCTACACCTTC.

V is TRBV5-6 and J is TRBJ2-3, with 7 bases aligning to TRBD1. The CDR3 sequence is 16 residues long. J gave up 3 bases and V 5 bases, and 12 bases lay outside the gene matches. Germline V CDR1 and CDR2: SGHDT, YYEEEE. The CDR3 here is CASSTLGTEETDTQYF. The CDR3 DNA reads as TGTGCCAGCAGTACCCTAGGGACAGAGGAAACAGATACGCAGTATTTT.

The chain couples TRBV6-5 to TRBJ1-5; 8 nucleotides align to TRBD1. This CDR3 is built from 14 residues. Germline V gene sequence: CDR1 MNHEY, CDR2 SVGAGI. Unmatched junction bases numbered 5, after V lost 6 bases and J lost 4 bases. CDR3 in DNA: TGTGCCAGCAGATGGACAGGGCTAAATCAGCCCCAGCATTTT. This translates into CASRWTGLNQPQHF.

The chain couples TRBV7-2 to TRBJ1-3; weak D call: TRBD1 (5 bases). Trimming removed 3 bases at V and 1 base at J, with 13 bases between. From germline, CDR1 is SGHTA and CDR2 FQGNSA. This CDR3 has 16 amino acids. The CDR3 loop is CASSLAGGASGNTIYF. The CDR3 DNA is TGTGCCAGCAGCTTGGCAGGCGGGGCGTCTGGAAACACCATATATTTT.

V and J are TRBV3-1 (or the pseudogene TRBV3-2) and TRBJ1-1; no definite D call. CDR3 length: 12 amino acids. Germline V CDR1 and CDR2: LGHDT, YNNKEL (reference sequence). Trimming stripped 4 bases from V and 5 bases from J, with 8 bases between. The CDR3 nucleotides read TGTGCCAGCAGCCCTGGGAGGACTGAAGCTTTCTTT. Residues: CASSPGRTEAFF.

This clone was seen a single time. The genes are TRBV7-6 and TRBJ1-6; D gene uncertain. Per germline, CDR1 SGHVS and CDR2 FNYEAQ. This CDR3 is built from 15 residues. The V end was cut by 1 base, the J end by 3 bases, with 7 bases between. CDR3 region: CASSLDSGYNSPLHF. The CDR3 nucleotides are TGTGCCAGCAGCTTAGATTCTGGCTATAATTCACCCCTCCACTTT.

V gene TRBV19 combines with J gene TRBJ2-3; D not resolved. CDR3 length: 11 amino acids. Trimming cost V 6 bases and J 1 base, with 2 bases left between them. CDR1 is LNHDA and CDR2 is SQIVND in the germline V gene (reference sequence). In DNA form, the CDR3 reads TGTGCCAGTAGCCGCACAGATACGCAGTATTTT. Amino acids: CASSRTDTQYF.

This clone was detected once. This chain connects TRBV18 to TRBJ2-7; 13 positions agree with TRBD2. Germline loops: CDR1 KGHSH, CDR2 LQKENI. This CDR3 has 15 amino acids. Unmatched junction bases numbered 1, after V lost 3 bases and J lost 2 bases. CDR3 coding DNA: TGTGCCAGCTCACCCACTAGCGGGAGGGCCTACGAGCAGTACTTC. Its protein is CASSPTSGRAYEQYF. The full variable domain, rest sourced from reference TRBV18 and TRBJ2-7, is NAGVMQNPRHLVRRRGQEARLRCSPMKGHSHVYWYRQLPEEGLKFMVYLQKENIIDESGMPKERFSAEFPKEGPSILRIQQVVRGDSAAYFCASSPTSGRAYEQYFGPGTRLTVT.

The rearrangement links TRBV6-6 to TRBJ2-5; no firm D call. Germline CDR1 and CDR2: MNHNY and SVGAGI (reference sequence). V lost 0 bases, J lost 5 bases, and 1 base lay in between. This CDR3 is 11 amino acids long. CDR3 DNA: TGTGCCAGCAGTTACTCGGAGACCCAGTACTTC. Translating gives CASSYSETQYF.

CDR3 residues: CASSWSSYEQYF. CDR3 DNA sequence: TGTGCCAGCAGCTGGAGCTCCTACGAGCAGTACTTC. The rearrangement uses TRBV7-2 and TRBJ2-7; D is undetermined. The germline CDR1 and CDR2 sequences are SGHTA and FQGNSA. V was cut by 4 bases and J by 0 bases, with 4 bases left in between. The length of the CDR3 is 12 residues.

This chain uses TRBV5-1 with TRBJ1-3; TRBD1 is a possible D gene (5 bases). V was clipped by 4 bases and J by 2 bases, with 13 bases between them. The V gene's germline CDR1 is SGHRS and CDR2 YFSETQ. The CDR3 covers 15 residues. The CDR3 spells CASSPRGGTGNTIYF. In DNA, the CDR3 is TGCGCCAGCAGCCCCCGGGGGGGTACTGGAAACACCATATATTTT.

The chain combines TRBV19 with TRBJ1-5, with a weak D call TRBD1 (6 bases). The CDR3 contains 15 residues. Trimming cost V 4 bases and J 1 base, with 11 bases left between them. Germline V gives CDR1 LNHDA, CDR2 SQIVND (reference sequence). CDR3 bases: TGTGCCAGTAGTAGCCGGGGGCTAAGCAATCAGCCCCAGCATTTT. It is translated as CASSSRGLSNQPQHF.